Given below is one T cell receptor (beta chain) in context. The antigen remains unidentified. These data come from a study of T-cell memory formation after mild COVID-19. Study at large: TCR clusters mostly belonged to single donors. General study findings and limits: Memory sampled before infection contained some responding clones, suggesting cross-reactive memory joined. Largely, contracting CD4+ clones fell within CM and EM, and contracting CD8+ clones within EMRA.

Germline V gives CDR1 LGHNA, CDR2 YSLEER. Trimming left V 4 bases short and J 0 bases short, with 16 bases between. This CDR3 contains 17 residues. Employing constant-segment primers, 5'RACE generated TCR alpha and TCR beta cDNA libraries bearing sample barcodes and UMIs. TCRdb reanalysed the 5' RACE reads using MiXCR and keeps one entry per CDR3 protein. This sample has around 83,000 distinct CDR3 sequences, with more than 20% found just once. The TCR originated in a man between 18 and 29 years old who had mild COVID-19 (a few samples of this study predate the infection). Cell type and time point are not known. The specimen sequenced was PBMCs or a T cell subset sorted from them (not recorded which). The V gene is TRBV4-3, the J gene TRBJ1-5; D perhaps matches TRBD1 (5 bases). The CDR3 loop is CASSRERDLDSNQPQHF. In DNA form, the CDR3 reads TGCGCCAGCAGCCGGGAACGGGACTTAGATAGCAATCAGCCCCAGCATTTT.